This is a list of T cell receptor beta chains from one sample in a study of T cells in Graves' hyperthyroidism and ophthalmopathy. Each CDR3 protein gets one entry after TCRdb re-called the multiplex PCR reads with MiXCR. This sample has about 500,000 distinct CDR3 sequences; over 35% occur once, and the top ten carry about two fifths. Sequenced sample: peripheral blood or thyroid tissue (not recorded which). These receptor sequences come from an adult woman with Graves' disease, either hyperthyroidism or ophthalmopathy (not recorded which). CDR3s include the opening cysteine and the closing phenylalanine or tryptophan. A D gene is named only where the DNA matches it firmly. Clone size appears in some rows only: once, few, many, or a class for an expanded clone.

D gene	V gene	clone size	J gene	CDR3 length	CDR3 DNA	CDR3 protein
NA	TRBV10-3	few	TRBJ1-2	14	TGTGCCATCAGTGAGTGGAAAACTAACTATGGCTACACCTTC	CAISEWKTNYGYTF
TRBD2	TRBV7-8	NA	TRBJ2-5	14	TGTGCCAGCAGCCTAACAATAGCGGGAGAGACCCAGTACTTC	CASSLTIAGETQYF
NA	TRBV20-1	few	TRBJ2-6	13	TGCAGTGCTAGAGTCTTAGGGGCCAACGTCCTGACTTTC	CSARVLGANVLTF
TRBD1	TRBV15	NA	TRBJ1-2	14	TGTGCCACCAGCACCGAGACAGGGAGCTATGGCTACACCTTC	CATSTETGSYGYTF
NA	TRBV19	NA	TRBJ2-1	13	TGTGCCAGTAGTATGCGTATCGCCTATGAGCAGTTCTTC	CASSMRIAYEQFF
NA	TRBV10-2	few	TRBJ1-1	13	TGCGCCAGCGCGTATGGACGGGCAACTGAAGCTTTCTTT	CASAYGRATEAFF
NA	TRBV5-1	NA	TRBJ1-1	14	TGCGCCAGCGGACCGGACCCGGGTGGTACTGAAGCTTTCTTT	CASGPDPGGTEAFF
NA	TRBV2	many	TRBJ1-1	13	TGTGCCAGCGCGGCAGAAGCTAACACTGAAGCTTTCTTT	CASAAEANTEAFF
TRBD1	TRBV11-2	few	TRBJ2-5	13	TGTGCCAGCAGCCCGGACAGGGAGGCCACCCAGTACTTC	CASSPDREATQYF
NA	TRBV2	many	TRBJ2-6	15	TGTGCCAGCAGTGCGATGAGCTCTGGGGCCAACGTCCTGACTTTC	CASSAMSSGANVLTF
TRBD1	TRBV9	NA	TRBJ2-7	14	TGTGCCAGCAGAAGGGACAGGGCCCGCTACGAGCATTACTTC	CASRRDRARYEHYF
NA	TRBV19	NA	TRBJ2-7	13	TGTGCCAGTAGAAAGGGGCTCGCCTACGAGCAGTACTTC	CASRKGLAYEQYF
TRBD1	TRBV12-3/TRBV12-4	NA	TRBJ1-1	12	TGTGCCAGCAGGGGACAGGGCCGGGAAGCTTTCTTT	CASRGQGREAFF
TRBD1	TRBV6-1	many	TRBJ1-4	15	TGTGCCAGCAGTGAAGGACAGGGGGCGATTGGAAAACTGTTTTTT	CASSEGQGAIGKLFF
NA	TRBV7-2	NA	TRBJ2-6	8	TGTGCCAGCAGCACCCTGACTTTC	CASSTLTF
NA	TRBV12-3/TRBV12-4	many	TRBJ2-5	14	TGTGCCAGCAGCCAAATCAGGGATCAAGAGACCCAGTACTTC	CASSQIRDQETQYF
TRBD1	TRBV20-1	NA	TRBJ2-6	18	TGCGGTGCCTTCACCCAGGGACAGACCAAGTCTGGGGCCAACGTCCTGACTTTC	CGAFTQGQTKSGANVLTF
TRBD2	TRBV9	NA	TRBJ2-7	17	TGTGCCAGCAGCGTAGCGAGCGGGAATGTGTGGGACTACGAGCAGTACTTC	CASSVASGNVWDYEQYF
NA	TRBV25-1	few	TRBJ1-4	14	TGTGCCAGCAGTGGAACTACGGCCGGGGAAAAACTGTTTTTT	CASSGTTAGEKLFF
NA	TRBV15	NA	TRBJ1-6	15	TGTGCCACCAGCGTCCCGGGGGGGAGAGGTTCACCCCTCCACTTT	CATSVPGGRGSPLHF
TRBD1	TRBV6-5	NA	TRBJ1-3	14	TGTGCCAGCAGTGAACCGGGACAGGGAAACACCATATATTTT	CASSEPGQGNTIYF
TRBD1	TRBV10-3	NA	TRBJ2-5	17	TGTGCCATCAGTGACACAGGGGTTGACGTTGGCCAAGAGACCCAGTACTTC	CAISDTGVDVGQETQYF
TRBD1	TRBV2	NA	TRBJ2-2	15	TGTGCCAGCAGGGGTCGGACAGGGAACACCGGGGAGCTGTTTTTT	CASRGRTGNTGELFF
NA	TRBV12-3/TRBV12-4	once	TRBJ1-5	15	TGTGCCAGCAGTTTGGGTATGGGGGGAGGTCAGCCCCAGCATTTT	CASSLGMGGGQPQHF
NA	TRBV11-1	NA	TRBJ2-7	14	TGTGCCAGCAGGAAATGGGGTGGAGGCTACGAGCAGTACTTC	CASRKWGGGYEQYF
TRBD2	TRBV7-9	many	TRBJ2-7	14	TGTGCCAGCAGCGTCCTAGCGGGGAACTACGAGCAGTACTTC	CASSVLAGNYEQYF
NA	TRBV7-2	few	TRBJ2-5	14	TGTGCCAGCAGCTTATCAGGGTCGGGAAAGACCCAGTACTTC	CASSLSGSGKTQYF
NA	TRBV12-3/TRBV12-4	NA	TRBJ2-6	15	TGTGCCAGCAGTTTAGGTGGAGGTGGGGCCAACGTCCTGACTTTC	CASSLGGGGANVLTF
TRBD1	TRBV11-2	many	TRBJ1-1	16	TGTGCCAGCAGCCTACAGCCGGGACAGGTGACACCTGAAGCTTTCTTT	CASSLQPGQVTPEAFF
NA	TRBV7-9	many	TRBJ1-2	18	TGTGCCAGCAGCCTAAATCTTCTCCCAAGTCGACGCCGGGAAGGCTACACCTTC	CASSLNLLPSRRREGYTF
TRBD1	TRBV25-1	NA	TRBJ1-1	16	TGTGCCAGCGCGGACAGGGGAGTGGGGTTGAACACTGAAGCTTTCTTT	CASADRGVGLNTEAFF
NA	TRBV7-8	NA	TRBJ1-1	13	TGTGCCAGCAGCTCCCCAGGGCGAACTGAAGCTTTCTTT	CASSSPGRTEAFF
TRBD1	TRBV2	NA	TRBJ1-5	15	TGTGCCAGCAGGGGACAGGGATATAGCAATCAGCCCCAGCATTTT	CASRGQGYSNQPQHF
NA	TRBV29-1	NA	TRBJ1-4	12	TGCAGCGTTGAAGAGCTGGAGGGGAAACTGTTTTTT	CSVEELEGKLFF
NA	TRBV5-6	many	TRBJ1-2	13	TGTGCCAGCAGCCGCAGGGGAGGCTATGGCTACACCTTC	CASSRRGGYGYTF
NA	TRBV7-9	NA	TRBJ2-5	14	TGTGCCAGCAACAGGGGGGGCCGCCAAGAGACCCAGTACTTC	CASNRGGRQETQYF
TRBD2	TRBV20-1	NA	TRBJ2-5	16	TGCAGTGCTAGAGTTGGCGGGGGAGTGGCCTTGGAGACCCAGTACTTC	CSARVGGGVALETQYF